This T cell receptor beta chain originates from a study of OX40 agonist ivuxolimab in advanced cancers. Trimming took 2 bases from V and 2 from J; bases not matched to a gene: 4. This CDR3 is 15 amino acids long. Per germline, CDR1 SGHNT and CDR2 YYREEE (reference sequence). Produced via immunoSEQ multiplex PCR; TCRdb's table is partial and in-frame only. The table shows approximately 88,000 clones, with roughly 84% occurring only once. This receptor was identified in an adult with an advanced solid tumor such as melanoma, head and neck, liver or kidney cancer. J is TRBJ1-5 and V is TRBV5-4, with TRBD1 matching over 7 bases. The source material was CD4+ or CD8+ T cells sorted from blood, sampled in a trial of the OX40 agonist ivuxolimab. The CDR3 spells CASSFGGTGNQPQHF. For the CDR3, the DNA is TGTGCCAGCAGCTTCGGCGGGACAGGCAATCAGCCCCAGCATTTT.